The TCR beta chain described here comes from a study of regulatory T cells in long-lasting Graves disease. General study points: Persistent Graves' patients showed less TCR diversity than newly diagnosed ones.

The CDR3 covers 12 residues. J gave up 10 bases and V 3 bases, and 5 bases lay outside the gene matches. Noted time point: newly diagnosed GD, antithyroid drugs for less than 3 months. RNA from PBMCs was the source of the TCR library. In regard to this clonotype: What it recognizes is unknown.

HTBI primers from iRepertoire and Arm-PCR of CDR3 regions yielded the TCR beta libraries. TCRdb ran MiXCR on the multiplex PCR reads and lists one entry per CDR3 protein. The sample comprises fewer than 550,000 distinct CDR3 sequences, more than 15% of which are singletons, and around a quarter rests with the top ten. This sample also appeared in a second study, on T cells in Graves' hyperthyroidism and ophthalmopathy.

Here the sequenced sample was peripheral blood mononuclear cells (PBMCs), taken at new diagnosis, from a patient treated with antithyroid drugs. The gene calls are TRBV12-3 or TRBV12-4 and TRBJ1-1; 7 bases fit TRBD1. This receptor was obtained from a woman aged 40-60 years with Graves disease. CDR3 region: CASSLTGSGAFF. Here the CDR3 DNA reads TGTGCCAGCAGTTTGACAGGGTCGGGAGCTTTCTTT.